This T cell receptor beta chain was sequenced during a study of T-cell reconstitution after alpha-beta-depleted transplantation in children. The CDR3 spans 13 residues. Trimming left V 1 base short and J 9 bases short, with 10 bases between. The germline gives CDR1 SGHTA, CDR2 FQGNSA. Preparing the TCRbeta library involved the use of unique molecular identifiers. A single record per CDR3 protein comes from TCRdb applying MiXCR to the PCR reads. In the table there are approximately 400,000 distinct CDR3 sequences, 9.5% to 13% of which are singletons. This clonotype was seen only a few times. The gene calls are TRBV7-2 and TRBJ2-1; D unclear. The sequence came from a human donor who donated a stem cell graft to a child with acute myeloid leukemia. The material was PBMCs from the stem cell graft donor, obtained from the stem cell graft. CDR3 in amino acids: CASSLDPGSEQFF. The CDR3 DNA sequence: TGTGCCAGCAGCTTAGATCCGGGTAGTGAGCAGTTCTTC.